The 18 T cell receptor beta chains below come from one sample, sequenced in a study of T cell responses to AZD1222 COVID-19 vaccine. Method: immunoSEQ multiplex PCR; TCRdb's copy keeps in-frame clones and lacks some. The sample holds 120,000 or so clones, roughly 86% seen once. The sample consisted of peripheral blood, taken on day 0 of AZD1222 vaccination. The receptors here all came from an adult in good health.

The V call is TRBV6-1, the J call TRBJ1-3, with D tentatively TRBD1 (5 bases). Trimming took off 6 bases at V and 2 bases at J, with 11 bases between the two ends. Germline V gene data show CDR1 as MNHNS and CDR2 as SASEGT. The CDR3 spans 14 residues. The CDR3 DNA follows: TGTGCCAGCAGGGGCGGGGGACCTGGAAACACCATATATTTT. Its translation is CASRGGGPGNTIYF.

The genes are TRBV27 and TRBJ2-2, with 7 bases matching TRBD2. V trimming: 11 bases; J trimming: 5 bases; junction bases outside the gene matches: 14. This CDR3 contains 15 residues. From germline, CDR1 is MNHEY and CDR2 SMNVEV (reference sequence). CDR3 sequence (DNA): TGTGCCGTTCGGGGCGGGAGAGGTGAAACCGGGGAGCTGTTTTTT. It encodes CAVRGGRGETGELFF.

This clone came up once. The CDR3 sequence: CAISDETVNTEAFF. The CDR3 bases are TGTGCCATCAGTGACGAGACAGTGAACACTGAAGCTTTCTTT. This chain uses TRBV10-3 with TRBJ1-1, with TRBD1 as a possible D gene (5 bases). CDR1 is ENHRY and CDR2 is SYGVKD in the germline V gene. This CDR3 has 14 residues. The V end was cut by 3 bases, the J end by 0 bases, with 8 bases between.

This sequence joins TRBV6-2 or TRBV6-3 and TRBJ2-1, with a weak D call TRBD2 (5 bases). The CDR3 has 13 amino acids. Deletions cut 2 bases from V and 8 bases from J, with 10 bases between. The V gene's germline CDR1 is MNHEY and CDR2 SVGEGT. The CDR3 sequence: CASSYVGSDEQFF. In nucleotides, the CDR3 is TGTGCCAGCAGTTACGTAGGTAGCGATGAGCAGTTCTTC.

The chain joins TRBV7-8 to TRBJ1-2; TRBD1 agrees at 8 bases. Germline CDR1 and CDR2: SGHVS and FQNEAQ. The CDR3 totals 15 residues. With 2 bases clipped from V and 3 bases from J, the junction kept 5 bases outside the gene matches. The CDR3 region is CASSLSTGGDYGYTF. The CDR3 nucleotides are TGTGCCAGCAGCTTAAGCACAGGGGGGGACTATGGCTACACCTTC.

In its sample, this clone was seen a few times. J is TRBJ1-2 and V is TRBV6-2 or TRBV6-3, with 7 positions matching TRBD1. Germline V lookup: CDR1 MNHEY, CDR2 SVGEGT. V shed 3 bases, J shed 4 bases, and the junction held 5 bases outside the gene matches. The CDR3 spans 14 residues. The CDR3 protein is CASSYIQGSYGYTF. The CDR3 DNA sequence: TGTGCCAGCAGTTATATACAGGGGTCCTATGGCTACACCTTC.

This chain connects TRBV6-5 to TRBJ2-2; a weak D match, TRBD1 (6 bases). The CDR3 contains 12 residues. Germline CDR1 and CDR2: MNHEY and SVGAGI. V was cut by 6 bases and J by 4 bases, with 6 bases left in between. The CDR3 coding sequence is TGTGCCAGCAGCAGGGGCACCGGGGAGCTGTTTTTT. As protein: CASSRGTGELFF.

The CDR3 nucleotides read TGTGCCAGCAGCTTCATCGCAGCGAAGAACACTGAAGCTTTCTTT. Encoded protein: CASSFIAAKNTEAFF. The chain joins TRBV7-9 to TRBJ1-1; the D is unclear. The CDR3 sequence is 15 residues long. Per the germline V gene, CDR1 is SEHNR and CDR2 is FQNEAQ (reference sequence). The ends were cut back, 3 bases at V and 1 base at J, with 12 bases in the middle.

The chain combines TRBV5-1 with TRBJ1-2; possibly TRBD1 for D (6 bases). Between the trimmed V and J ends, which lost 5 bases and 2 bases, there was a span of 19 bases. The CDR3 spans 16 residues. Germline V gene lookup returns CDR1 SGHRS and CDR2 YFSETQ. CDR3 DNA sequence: TGCGCCAGCAGAGTCGCTTATGGGGGGCGAAACTATGGCTACACCTTC. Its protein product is CASRVAYGGRNYGYTF.

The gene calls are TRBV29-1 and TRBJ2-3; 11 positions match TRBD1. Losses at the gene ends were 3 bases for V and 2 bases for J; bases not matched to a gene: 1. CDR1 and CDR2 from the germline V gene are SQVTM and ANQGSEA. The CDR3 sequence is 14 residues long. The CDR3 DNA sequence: TGCAGCGTTGAGGACAGGGGGCCCACAGATACGCAGTATTTT. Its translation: CSVEDRGPTDTQYF.

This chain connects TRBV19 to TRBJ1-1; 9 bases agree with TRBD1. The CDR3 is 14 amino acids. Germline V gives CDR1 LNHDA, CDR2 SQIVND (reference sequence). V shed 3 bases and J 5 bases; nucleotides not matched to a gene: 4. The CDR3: CASSMGTGWTEAFF. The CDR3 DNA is TGTGCCAGTAGTATGGGGACAGGGTGGACTGAAGCTTTCTTT.

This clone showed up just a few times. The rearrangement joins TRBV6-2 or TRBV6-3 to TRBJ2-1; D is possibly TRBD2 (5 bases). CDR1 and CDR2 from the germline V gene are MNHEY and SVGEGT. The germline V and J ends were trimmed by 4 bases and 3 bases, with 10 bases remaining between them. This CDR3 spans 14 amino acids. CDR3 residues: CASSSQLGYNEQFF. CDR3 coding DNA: TGTGCCAGCAGTTCCCAACTAGGCTACAATGAGCAGTTCTTC.

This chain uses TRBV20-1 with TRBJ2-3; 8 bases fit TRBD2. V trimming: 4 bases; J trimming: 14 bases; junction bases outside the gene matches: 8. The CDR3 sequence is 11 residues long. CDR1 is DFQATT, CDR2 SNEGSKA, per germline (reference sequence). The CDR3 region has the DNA TGCAGTGCTACCTCCGGGACTAGTCCGTATTTT. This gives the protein CSATSGTSPYF.

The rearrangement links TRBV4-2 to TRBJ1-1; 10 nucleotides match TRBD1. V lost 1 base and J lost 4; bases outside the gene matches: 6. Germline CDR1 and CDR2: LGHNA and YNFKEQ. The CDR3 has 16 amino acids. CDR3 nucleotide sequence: TGTGCCAGCAGCCAAGGACAGGGGGCTACGGGCACTGAAGCTTTCTTT. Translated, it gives CASSQGQGATGTEAFF.

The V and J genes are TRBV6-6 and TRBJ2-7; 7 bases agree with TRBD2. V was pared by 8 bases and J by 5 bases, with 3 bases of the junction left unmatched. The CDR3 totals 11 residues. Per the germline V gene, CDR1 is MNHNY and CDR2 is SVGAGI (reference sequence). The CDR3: CASRRGDEQYF. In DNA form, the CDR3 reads TGTGCCAGCCGCCGGGGGGACGAGCAGTACTTC.

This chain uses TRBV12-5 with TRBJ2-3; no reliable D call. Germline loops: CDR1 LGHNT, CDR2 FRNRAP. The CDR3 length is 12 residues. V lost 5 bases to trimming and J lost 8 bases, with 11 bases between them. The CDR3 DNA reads TGTGCTAGTGGTGCTTACATCGGTACGCAGTATTTT. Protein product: CASGAYIGTQYF.

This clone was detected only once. DNA for the CDR3: TGTGCCAGCAGTTTCGGTGCGGGAGGGATCAATGAGCAGTTCTTC. Encoded protein: CASSFGAGGINEQFF. The rearrangement links TRBV27 to TRBJ2-1; 9 nucleotides align to TRBD2. CDR1 is MNHEY and CDR2 is SMNVEV in the germline V gene (reference sequence). The V gene end was trimmed by 3 bases and the J gene end by 6 bases; junction bases not matched to a gene: 6. This CDR3 comprises 15 residues.

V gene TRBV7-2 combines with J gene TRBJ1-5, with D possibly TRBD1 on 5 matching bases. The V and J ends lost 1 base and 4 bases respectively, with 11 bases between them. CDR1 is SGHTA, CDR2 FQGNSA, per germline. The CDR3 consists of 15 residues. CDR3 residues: CASSLGWQGNQPQHF. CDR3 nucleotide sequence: TGTGCCAGCAGCTTAGGTTGGCAGGGAAATCAGCCCCAGCATTTT.